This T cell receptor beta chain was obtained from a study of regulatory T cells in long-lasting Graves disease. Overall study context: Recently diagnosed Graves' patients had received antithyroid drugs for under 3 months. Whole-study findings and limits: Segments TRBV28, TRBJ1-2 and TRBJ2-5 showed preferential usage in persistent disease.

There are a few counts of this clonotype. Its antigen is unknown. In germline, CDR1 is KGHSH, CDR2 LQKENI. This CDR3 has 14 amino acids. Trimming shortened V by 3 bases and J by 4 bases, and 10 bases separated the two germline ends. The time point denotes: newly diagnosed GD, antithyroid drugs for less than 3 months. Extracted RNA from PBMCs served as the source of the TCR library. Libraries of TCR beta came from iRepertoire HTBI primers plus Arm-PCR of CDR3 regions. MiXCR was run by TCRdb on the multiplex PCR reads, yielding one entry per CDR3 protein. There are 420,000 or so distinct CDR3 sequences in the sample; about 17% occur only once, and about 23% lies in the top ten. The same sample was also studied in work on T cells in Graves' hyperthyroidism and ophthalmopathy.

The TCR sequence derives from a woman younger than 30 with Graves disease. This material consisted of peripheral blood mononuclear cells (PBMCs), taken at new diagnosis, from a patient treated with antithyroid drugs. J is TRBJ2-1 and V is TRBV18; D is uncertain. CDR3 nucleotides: TGTGCCAGCTCACCGCCTCAAATTTACAATGAGCAGTTCTTC. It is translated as CASSPPQIYNEQFF.